Listed here are 17 T cell receptor beta chains from one sample, sequenced in a study of hypomethylating agent response in myelodysplastic syndrome. Libraries were prepared by immunoSEQ multiplex PCR; TCRdb keeps only in-frame clonotypes and omits some of them. The sample has thousands of clones, around nine tenths seen once. The material sequenced was bone marrow, taken before or after starting hypomethylating agent treatment for myelodysplastic syndrome (not recorded which). The source of these receptors is a human donor with myelodysplastic syndrome.

This chain joins TRBV5-1 and TRBJ1-1, with TRBD1 matching 8 bases. The CDR3 is 13 residues long. Germline CDR1 and CDR2: SGHRS and YFSETQ. V was clipped by 4 bases and J by 4 bases; unmatched bases: 3. DNA for the CDR3: TGCGCCAGCAGCCGAGGACAGGGCACTGAAGCTTTCTTT. This encodes CASSRGQGTEAFF. Full variable domain (rest looked up from reference TRBV5-1 and TRBJ1-1): KAGVTQTPRYLIKTRGQQVTLSCSPISGHRSVSWYQQTPGQGLQFLFEYFSETQRNKGNFPGRFSGRQFSNSRSEMNVSTLELGDSALYLCASSRGQGTEAFFGQGTRLTVV.

The chain joins TRBV5-1 to TRBJ1-5; D is unclear. CDR1 SGHRS and CDR2 YFSETQ come from the germline V gene. This CDR3 has 14 residues. V was cut by 0 bases and J by 4 bases, with 8 bases left in between. This CDR3 is CASSLGAANQPQHF. In DNA, the CDR3 is TGCGCCAGCAGCTTGGGGGCGGCAAATCAGCCCCAGCATTTT.

This clone was picked up one time. This chain links TRBV7-9 with TRBJ1-4; 7 nucleotides align to TRBD1. The CDR3 length is 15 residues. Looked up from germline, CDR1 is SEHNR and CDR2 is FQNEAQ (reference sequence). With 5 bases clipped from V and 3 bases from J, the junction kept 6 bases outside the gene matches. The DNA for the CDR3 is TGTGCCAGCAGCCAAGGGGGCATGGCTAATGAAAAACTGTTTTTT. Translated, it gives CASSQGGMANEKLFF.

This chain links TRBV6-6 with TRBJ2-5, with D perhaps TRBD2 (6 bases). Trimming cost V 2 bases and J 0 bases, with 13 bases left between them. The CDR3 is 16 residues long. Germline CDR1 reads MNHNY; CDR2 reads SVGAGI (reference sequence). The CDR3 DNA reads TGTGCCAGCAGTTACCGGACTACACAGTACCAAGAGACCCAGTACTTC. Residues: CASSYRTTQYQETQYF.

The chain links TRBV14 to TRBJ1-3; 8 bases match TRBD1. Trimming took 4 bases from V and 9 from J; bases not matched to a gene: 14. This CDR3 contains 16 residues. Germline lookup yields CDR1 SGHDN and CDR2 FVKESK. CDR3 amino acids: CASSPTPGQESSTIYF. DNA of the CDR3: TGTGCCAGCAGCCCAACACCGGGACAGGAATCAAGCACCATATATTTT.

The J gene is TRBJ1-1, the V gene TRBV27; D ambiguous. The CDR3 extends over 11 amino acids. Germline values: CDR1 MNHEY, CDR2 SMNVEV (reference sequence). V dropped 5 bases and J dropped 11 bases, with 12 bases sitting between them. In DNA form, the CDR3 reads TGTGCCAGCAGTAATTTCCGGAGGGCTTTCTTT. It yields the protein CASSNFRRAFF.

The chain joins TRBV2 to TRBJ2-5, with TRBD2 as a possible D gene (5 bases). CDR1 and CDR2 from the germline V gene are SNHLY and FYNNEI. With 8 bases removed from V and 7 bases from J, the gap between germline ends came to 20 bases. The CDR3 runs 14 residues. DNA of the CDR3: TGTGCCAGCGGAAAGGTACTCGCTGAGGGGACCCAGTACTTC. Protein sequence: CASGKVLAEGTQYF.

The chain carries TRBV29-1 and TRBJ2-3; 8 bases align to TRBD2. Germline loops: CDR1 SQVTM, CDR2 ANQGSEA. There are 22 residues in the CDR3. Trimming removed 5 bases from V and 7 bases from J; junction bases left unmatched: 35. The CDR3 here is CSVKPAGTTGGSFDYRRNTQYF. In nucleotides, the CDR3 is TGCAGCGTTAAACCCGCGGGGACAACGGGGGGGAGTTTCGATTACCGACGTAATACGCAGTATTTT.

This chain links TRBV7-2 with TRBJ1-1; D remains ambiguous. Germline V CDR1 and CDR2: SGHTA, FQGNSA. V was trimmed by 11 bases and J by 0 bases, leaving 7 bases between them. The CDR3 length is 11 residues. The CDR3 nucleotides are TGTGCCTCTCGAATGAACACTGAAGCTTTCTTT. Its protein is CASRMNTEAFF.

The rearrangement joins TRBV10-2 to TRBJ2-5; D call uncertain. This CDR3 has 16 residues. Germline values: CDR1 WSHSY, CDR2 SAAADI. V was trimmed by 0 bases and J by 4 bases, leaving 15 bases between them. CDR3 protein: CASSESFRGTGETQYF. CDR3 sequence (DNA): TGCGCCAGCAGTGAGTCTTTTCGAGGTACCGGAGAGACCCAGTACTTC.

The chain carries TRBV19 and TRBJ2-1, with TRBD1 as a possible D gene (5 bases). The CDR3 sequence is 17 residues long. V dropped 5 bases and J dropped 3 bases, with 20 bases sitting between them. The germline V gene has CDR1 LNHDA and CDR2 SQIVND (reference sequence). For the CDR3, the DNA is TGTGCCAGTAGTGGGAAGGACACGCGAGGATTCTACAATGAGCAGTTCTTC. The encoded protein is CASSGKDTRGFYNEQFF.

Turning to this clone: One end of the junction is discordant with germline, which a read error may explain. V usage is TRBV5-1 and J usage is TRBJ2-3, with TRBD1 identical over 11 bases. CDR3 length equals 16 residues. Germline V gene sequence: CDR1 SGHRS, CDR2 YFSETQ. Here the CDR3 reads CASSLGWTGGTDTQYF. The CDR3 nucleotides are TGCGCCAGCAGCTTGGGTTGGACAGGGGGCACCGATACGCAGTATTTT.

The chain joins TRBV4-1 to TRBJ2-5, with 7 bases fitting TRBD2. The ends lost 0 bases at V and 5 bases at J; junction bases unmatched: 9. CDR1 is MGHRA, CDR2 YSYEKL, per germline. The CDR3 has 16 residues. The DNA for the CDR3 is TGCGCCAGCAGCCAAGATCTCTACGGGGGGAGGGAGACCCAGTACTTC. Protein: CASSQDLYGGRETQYF.

The chain recombines TRBV18 with TRBJ1-2, with D unclear. The CDR3 totals 14 residues. The ends were cut back, 0 bases at V and 4 bases at J, with 9 bases in the middle. The germline gives CDR1 KGHSH, CDR2 LQKENI. Written as DNA, the CDR3 is TGTGCCAGCTCACCACCGGCGGCGATCTATGGCTACACCTTC. Translating it yields CASSPPAAIYGYTF.

The chain joins TRBV30 to TRBJ2-7, with 8 bases that match TRBD1. CDR3 length: 15 residues. CDR1 and CDR2 (germline): GTSNPN, SVGIG (reference sequence). V gave up 2 bases and J gave up 3 bases; unmatched junction bases: 9. The CDR3 spells CAWSRTGYGIYEQYF. The DNA for the CDR3 is TGTGCCTGGAGTAGGACAGGGTACGGTATCTACGAGCAGTACTTC.

The rearrangement uses TRBV27 and TRBJ1-1, with D possibly TRBD1 on 6 matching bases. Trimming stripped 6 bases from V and 5 bases from J, with 16 bases between. Germline CDR1 and CDR2: MNHEY and SMNVEV (reference sequence). The CDR3 is made up of 14 amino acids. The CDR3 DNA reads as TGTGCCAGCAGACTACAGGGCCCCGGGACTGAAGCTTTCTTT. It encodes CASRLQGPGTEAFF.

The chain has TRBV29-1 and TRBJ2-3, with 8 bases matching TRBD1. This CDR3 is built from 18 residues. Germline lookup yields CDR1 SQVTM and CDR2 ANQGSEA. The J segment lost 0 bases and the V segment lost 1 base, leaving 12 bases of the junction unmatched. CDR3 DNA: TGCAGCGTTGAAGTCCCGGCAGGGGGCGTGAGGAGCACAGATACGCAGTATTTT. Translating gives CSVEVPAGGVRSTDTQYF.